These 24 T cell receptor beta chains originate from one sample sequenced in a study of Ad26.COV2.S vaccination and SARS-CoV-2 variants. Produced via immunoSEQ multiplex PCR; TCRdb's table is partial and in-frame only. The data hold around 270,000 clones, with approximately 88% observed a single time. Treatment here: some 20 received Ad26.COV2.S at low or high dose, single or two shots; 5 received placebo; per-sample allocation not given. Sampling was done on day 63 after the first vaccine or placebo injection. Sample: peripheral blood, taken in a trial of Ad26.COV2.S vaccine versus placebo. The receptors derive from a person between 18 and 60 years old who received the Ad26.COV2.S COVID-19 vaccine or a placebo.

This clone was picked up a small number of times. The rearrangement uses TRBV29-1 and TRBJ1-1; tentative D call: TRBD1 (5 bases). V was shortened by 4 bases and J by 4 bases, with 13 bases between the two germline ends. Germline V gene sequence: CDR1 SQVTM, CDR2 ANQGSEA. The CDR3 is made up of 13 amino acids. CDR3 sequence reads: CSVVSREGTEAFF. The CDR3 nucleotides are TGCAGCGTTGTGTCCAGGGAGGGCACTGAAGCTTTCTTT.

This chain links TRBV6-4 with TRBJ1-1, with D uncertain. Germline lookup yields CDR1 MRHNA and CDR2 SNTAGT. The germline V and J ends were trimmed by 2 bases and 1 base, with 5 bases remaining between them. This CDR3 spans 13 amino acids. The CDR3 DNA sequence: TGTGCCAGCAGTGACGGACGGAACACTGAAGCTTTCTTT. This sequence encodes CASSDGRNTEAFF.

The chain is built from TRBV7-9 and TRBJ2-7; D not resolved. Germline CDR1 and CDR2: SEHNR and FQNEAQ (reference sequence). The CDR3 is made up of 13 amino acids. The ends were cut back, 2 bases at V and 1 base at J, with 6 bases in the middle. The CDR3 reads CASSLNPSYEQYF. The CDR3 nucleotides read TGTGCCAGCAGCTTAAATCCTTCCTACGAGCAGTACTTC.

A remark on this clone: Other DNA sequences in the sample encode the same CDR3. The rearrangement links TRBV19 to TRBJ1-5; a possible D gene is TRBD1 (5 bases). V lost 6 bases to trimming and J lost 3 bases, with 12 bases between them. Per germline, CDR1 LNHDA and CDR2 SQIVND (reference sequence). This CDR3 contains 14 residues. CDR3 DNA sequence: TGTGCCAGTAGGCGAGGGGCGGTCAATCAGCCCCAGCATTTT. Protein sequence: CASRRGAVNQPQHF.

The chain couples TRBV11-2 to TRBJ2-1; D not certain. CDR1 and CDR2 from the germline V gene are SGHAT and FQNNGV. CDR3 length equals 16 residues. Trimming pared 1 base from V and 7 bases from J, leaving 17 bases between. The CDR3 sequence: CASSLARPPPRNEQFF. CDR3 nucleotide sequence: TGTGCCAGCAGCTTAGCTAGACCACCTCCTAGGAATGAGCAGTTCTTC.

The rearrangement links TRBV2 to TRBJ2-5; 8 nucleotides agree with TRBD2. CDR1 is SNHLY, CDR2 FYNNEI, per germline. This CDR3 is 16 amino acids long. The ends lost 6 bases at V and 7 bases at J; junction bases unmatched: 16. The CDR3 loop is CASRSSGMGDLGTQYF. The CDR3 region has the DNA TGTGCCAGCAGGAGTAGCGGGATGGGAGACCTCGGGACCCAGTACTTC.

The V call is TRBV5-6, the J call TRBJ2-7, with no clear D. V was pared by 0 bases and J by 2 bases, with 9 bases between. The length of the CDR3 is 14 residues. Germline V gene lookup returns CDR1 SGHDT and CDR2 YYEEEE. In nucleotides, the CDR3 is TGTGCCAGCAGCTTGGGGCAGCTGACCTACGAGCAGTACGTC. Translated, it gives CASSLGQLTYEQYV.

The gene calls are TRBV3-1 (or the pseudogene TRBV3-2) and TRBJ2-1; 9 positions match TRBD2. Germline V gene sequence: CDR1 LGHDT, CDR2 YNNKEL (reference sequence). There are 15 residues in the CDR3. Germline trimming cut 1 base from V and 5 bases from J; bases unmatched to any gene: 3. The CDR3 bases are TGTGCCAGCAGCCAAGCTTGGACTAGCGACAATGAGCAGTTCTTC. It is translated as CASSQAWTSDNEQFF.

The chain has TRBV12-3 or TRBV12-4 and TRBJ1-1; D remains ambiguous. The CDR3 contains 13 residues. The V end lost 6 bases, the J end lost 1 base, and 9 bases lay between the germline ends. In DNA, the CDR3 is TGTGCCAGCAGCCCTACACCGAACACTGAAGCTTTCTTT. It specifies CASSPTPNTEAFF.

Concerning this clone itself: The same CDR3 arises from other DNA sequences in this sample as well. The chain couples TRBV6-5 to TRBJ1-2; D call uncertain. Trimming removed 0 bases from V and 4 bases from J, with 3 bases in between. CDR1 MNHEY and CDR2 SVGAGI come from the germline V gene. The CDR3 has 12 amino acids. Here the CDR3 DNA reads TGTGCCAGCAGTTACTCAGGCTATGGCTACACCTTC. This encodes CASSYSGYGYTF.

CDR3 nucleotides: TGTGCCTGGAGTGTACGGGGACAGGACCGGTGGGCCCAGCATTTT. The encoded protein is CAWSVRGQDRWAQHF. V usage is TRBV30 and J usage is TRBJ1-5; the match to TRBD1 covers 8 bases. This CDR3 contains 15 residues. The ends lost 0 bases at V and 11 bases at J; junction bases unmatched: 12. Germline V lookup: CDR1 GTSNPN, CDR2 SVGIG (reference sequence).

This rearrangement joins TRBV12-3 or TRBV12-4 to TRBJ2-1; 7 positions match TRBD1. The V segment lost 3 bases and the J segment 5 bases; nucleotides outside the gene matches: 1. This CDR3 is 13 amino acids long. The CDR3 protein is CASSFGQDNEQFF. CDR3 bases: TGTGCCAGCAGTTTTGGACAGGACAATGAGCAGTTCTTC.

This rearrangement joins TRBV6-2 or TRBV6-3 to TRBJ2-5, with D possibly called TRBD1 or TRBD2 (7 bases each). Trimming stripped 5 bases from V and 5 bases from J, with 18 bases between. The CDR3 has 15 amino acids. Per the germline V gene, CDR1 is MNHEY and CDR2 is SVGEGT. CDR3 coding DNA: TGTGCCAGCAGTCACCAGGGGGGGCAGGCGGAGACCCAGTACTTC. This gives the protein CASSHQGGQAETQYF.

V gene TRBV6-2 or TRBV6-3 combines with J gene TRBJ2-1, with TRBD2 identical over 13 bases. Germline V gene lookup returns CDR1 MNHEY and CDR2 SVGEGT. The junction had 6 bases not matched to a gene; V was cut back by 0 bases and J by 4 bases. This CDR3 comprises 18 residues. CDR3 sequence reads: CASSYSGLAGRQYNEQFF. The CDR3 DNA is TGTGCCAGCAGTTACTCGGGACTAGCGGGGAGGCAGTACAATGAGCAGTTCTTC.

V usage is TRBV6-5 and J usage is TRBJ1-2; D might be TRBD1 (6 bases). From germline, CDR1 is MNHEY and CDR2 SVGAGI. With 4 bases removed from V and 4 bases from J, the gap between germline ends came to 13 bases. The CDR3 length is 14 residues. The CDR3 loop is CASSLIGGLYGYTF. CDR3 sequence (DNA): TGTGCCAGCAGTTTAATAGGGGGACTCTATGGCTACACCTTC.

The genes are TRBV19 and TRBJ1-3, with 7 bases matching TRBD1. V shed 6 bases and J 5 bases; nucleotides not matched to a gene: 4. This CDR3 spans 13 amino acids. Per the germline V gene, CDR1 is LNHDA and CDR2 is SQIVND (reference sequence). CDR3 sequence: CASSPGQRNTIYF. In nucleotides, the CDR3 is TGTGCCAGTAGCCCGGGACAGAGAAACACCATATATTTT.

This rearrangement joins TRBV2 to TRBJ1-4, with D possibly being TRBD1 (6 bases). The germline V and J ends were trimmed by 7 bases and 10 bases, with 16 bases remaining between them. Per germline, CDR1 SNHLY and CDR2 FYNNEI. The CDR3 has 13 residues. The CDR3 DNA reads TGTGCCAGCAACAGGGACACCGCTGGAAAACTGTTTTTT. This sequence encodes CASNRDTAGKLFF.

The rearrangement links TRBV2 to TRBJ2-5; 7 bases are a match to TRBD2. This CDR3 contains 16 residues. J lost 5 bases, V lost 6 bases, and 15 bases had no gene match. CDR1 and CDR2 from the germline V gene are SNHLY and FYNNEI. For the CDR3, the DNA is TGTGCCAGCAGCCGACTAGACGGGAGGAGGAGGGAGACCCAGTACTTC. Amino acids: CASSRLDGRRRETQYF. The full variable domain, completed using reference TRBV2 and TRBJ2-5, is EPEVTQTPSHQVTQMGQEVILRCVPISNHLYFYWYRQILGQKVEFLVSFYNNEISEKSEIFDDQFSVERPDGSNFTLKIRSTKLEDSAMYFCASSRLDGRRRETQYFGPGTRLLVL.

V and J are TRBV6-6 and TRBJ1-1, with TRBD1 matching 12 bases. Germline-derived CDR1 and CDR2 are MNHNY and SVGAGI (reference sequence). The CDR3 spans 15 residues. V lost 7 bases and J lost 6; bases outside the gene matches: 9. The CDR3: CASIGTGGAGPEAFF. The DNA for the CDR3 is TGTGCCAGCATTGGGACAGGGGGCGCGGGGCCTGAAGCTTTCTTT.

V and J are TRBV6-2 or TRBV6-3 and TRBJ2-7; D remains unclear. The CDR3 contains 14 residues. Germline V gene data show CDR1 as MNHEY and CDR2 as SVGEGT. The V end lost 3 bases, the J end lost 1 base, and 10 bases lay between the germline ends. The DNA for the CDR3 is TGTGCCAGCAGTTATGTCCAGTATTCCTACGAGCAGTACGTC. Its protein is CASSYVQYSYEQYV.

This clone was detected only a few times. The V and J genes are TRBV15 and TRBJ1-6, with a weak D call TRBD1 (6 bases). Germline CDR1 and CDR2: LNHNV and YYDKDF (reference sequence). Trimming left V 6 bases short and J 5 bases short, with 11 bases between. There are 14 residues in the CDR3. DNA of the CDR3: TGTGCCACCAGTCGGGACATTGATAATTCACCCCTCCACTTT. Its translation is CATSRDIDNSPLHF.

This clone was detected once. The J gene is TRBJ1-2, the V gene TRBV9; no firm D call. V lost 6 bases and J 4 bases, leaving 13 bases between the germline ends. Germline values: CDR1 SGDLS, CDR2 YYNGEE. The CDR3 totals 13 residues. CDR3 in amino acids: CASNPGDAYGYTF. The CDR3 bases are TGTGCCAGCAACCCCGGGGATGCCTATGGCTACACCTTC.

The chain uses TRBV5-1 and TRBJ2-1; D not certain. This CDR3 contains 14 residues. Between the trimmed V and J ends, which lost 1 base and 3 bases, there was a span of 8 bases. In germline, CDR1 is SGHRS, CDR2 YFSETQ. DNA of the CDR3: TGCGCCAGCAGCTTGTGGCAGAACTACAATGAGCAGTTCTTC. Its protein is CASSLWQNYNEQFF.

The CDR3 coding sequence is TGTGCCAGCAGTGTAACGGGGGACAACTATGGCTACACCTTC. This translates into CASSVTGDNYGYTF. The V call is TRBV2, the J call TRBJ1-2; TRBD1 might be the D (5 bases). Germline V gene sequence: CDR1 SNHLY, CDR2 FYNNEI. V dropped 4 bases and J dropped 2 bases, with 11 bases sitting between them. CDR3 length equals 14 residues.